This TCR beta chain appears in the sequencing data of a study of OX40 agonist ivuxolimab in advanced cancers. Study at large: In this cohort, patients received ivuxolimab, an agonistic anti-OX40 (CD134) antibody.

Measured with immunoSEQ multiplex PCR; TCRdb has only the in-frame clones, and not every one. In the table there are under 75,000 clones, about 91% of which are singletons. To note about this clone: Its antigen is still unknown.

CDR3 size: 14 residues. Trimming cost V 4 bases and J 2 bases, with 12 bases left between them. Germline values: CDR1 MNHEY, CDR2 SVGAGI. Study-level results: Some patients without response likewise showed low normalized clonal expansion.

The V call is TRBV6-5, the J call TRBJ2-7; D remains unclear. The sequence was obtained from an adult with an advanced solid tumor such as melanoma, head and neck, liver or kidney cancer. The source was CD4+ or CD8+ T cells sorted from blood, collected in a trial of the OX40 agonist ivuxolimab. The CDR3 sequence: CASSSSLDPYEQYF. DNA for the CDR3: TGTGCCAGCAGTTCGAGCCTCGACCCCTACGAGCAGTACTTC.